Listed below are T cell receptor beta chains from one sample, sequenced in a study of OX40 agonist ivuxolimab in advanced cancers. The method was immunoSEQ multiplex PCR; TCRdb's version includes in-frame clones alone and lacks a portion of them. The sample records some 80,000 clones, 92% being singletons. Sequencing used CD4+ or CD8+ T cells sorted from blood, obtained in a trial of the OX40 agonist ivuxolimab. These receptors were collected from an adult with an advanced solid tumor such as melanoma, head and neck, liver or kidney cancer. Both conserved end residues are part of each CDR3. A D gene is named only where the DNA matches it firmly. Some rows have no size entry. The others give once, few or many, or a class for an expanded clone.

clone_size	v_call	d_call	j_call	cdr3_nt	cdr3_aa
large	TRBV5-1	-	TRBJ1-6	TGCGCCAGCAGCCCGTTCTGGGCAGGGTCACCCCTCCACTTT	CASSPFWAGSPLHF
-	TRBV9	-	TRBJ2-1	TGTGCCAGCAGCGTGAGCGGATACGTGGGGAATGAGCAGTTCTTC	CASSVSGYVGNEQFF
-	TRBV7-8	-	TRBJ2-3	TGTGCCAGCAGCCCTCGACAGGTATCTAGCACAGATACGCAGTATTTT	CASSPRQVSSTDTQYF
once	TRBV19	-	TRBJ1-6	TGTGCCAGTAGTTTTCAGGATTATAATTCACCCCTCCACTTT	CASSFQDYNSPLHF
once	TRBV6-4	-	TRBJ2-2	TGTGCCAGCAGTTACTTAGAGTATGGCGGGGAGCTGTTTTTT	CASSYLEYGGELFF
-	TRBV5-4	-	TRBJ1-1	TGTGCCAGCAGCCCGGGTCGGACCTGGGGGAACACTGAAGCTTTCTTT	CASSPGRTWGNTEAFF
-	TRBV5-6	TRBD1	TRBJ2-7	TGTGCCAGCAGCTTGCGTTTTCAGGGGGAAAGCTCCTACGAGCAGTACTTC	CASSLRFQGESSYEQYF
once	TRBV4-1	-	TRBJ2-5	TGCGCCAGCAGCCAAGAAGAGGGTTCCGAACAAGAGACCCAGTACTTC	CASSQEEGSEQETQYF
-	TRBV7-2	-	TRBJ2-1	TGTGCCAGCAGCTTAGCGTTCGGACTCGGGTACAATGAGCAGTTCTTC	CASSLAFGLGYNEQFF
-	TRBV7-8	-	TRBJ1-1	TGTGCCAGCAGCTTAGGGAGCGGCACTGAAGCTTTCTTT	CASSLGSGTEAFF
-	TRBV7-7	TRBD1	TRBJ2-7	TGTGCTAGCAGCTACGCGACAGGGTACGAGCAGTACTTC	CASSYATGYEQYF
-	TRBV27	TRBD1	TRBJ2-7	TGTGCCAGCAGTCCACGACAGGGCTTACTTTCCTACGAGCAGTACTTC	CASSPRQGLLSYEQYF
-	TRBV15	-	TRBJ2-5	TGTGCCACCAGCAGAGATCTCAGCCAAGAGACCCAGTACTTC	CATSRDLSQETQYF
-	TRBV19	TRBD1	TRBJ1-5	TGTGCCAGTAGCGACAGGGGGAGCAATCAGCCCCAGCATTTT	CASSDRGSNQPQHF
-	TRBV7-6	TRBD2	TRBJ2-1	TGTGCCAGCAGCTTAGAAGTAGGGAGGGATGAGCAGTTCTTC	CASSLEVGRDEQFF
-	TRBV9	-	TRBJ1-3	TGTGCCAGCAGCGCGGAGGGGTTCTCTGGAAACACCATATATTTT	CASSAEGFSGNTIYF
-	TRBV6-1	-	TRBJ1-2	TGTGCCAGCAGTGAAACCTTTGCCAGGCTAGACTATGGCTACACCTTC	CASSETFARLDYGYTF
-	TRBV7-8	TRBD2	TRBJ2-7	TGTGCCAGCAGCTTAGAGGTAGCGGGGGTGCCCTCCGAGCAGTACTTC	CASSLEVAGVPSEQYF
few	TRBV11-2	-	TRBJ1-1	TGTGCCAGCAGTAGATCATTAGAGGCTTTCTTT	CASSRSLEAFF
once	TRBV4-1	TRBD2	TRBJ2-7	TGCGCCAGCAGCCAAGGACCCTGGAGCGGGAACGAGCAGTACTTC	CASSQGPWSGNEQYF
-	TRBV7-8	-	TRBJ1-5	TGTGCCAGCAGCCAGTCGGGTCAGCCCCAGCATTTT	CASSQSGQPQHF
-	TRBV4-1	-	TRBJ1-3	TGCGCCAGCAGCCAAGAGAGCACGGCTGGAAACACCATATATTTT	CASSQESTAGNTIYF
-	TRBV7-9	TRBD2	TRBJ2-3	TGTGCCAGCAGCCCTACTAGCGGGGCTAACACAGATACGCAGTATTTT	CASSPTSGANTDTQYF
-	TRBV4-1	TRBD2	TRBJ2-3	TGCGCCAGCAGCCACGGAATAGCGGGGGCCAGCACAGATACGCAGTATTTT	CASSHGIAGASTDTQYF
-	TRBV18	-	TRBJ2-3	TGTGCCAGCTCACCACCAGCTAGGGCCCAGTGGACAGATACGCAGTATTTT	CASSPPARAQWTDTQYF
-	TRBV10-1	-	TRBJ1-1	TGCGCCAGCAGTGACCGGGCAAACACTGAAGCTTTCTTT	CASSDRANTEAFF
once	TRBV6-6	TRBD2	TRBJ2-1	TGTGCCAGCAGTAATAGCGGGGGGTACAATGAGCAGTTCTTC	CASSNSGGYNEQFF
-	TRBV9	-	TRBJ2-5	TGTGCCAGCAGCGTAGAAATAGCGCGGAGTGAAGAGACCCAGTACTTC	CASSVEIARSEETQYF
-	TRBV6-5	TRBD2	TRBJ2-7	TGTGCCAGCCTGGGACTAGCGGGCTACGAGCAGTACTTC	CASLGLAGYEQYF
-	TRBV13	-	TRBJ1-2	TGTGCCAGCAGCTTAGGCAGCGGAGTTATCTATGGCTACACCTTC	CASSLGSGVIYGYTF
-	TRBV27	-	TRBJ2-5	TGTGCCAGCAGCAATGGCGGGACCTTTGGGACCCAGTACTTC	CASSNGGTFGTQYF
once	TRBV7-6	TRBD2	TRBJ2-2	TGTGCCAGCAGCTTATTACTAGCGGGGGCCTCGGGCACCGGGGAGCTGTTTTTT	CASSLLLAGASGTGELFF
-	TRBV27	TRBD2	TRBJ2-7	TGTGCCAGCAGTGGCTCCGCGGGGGAAATCTACCACGAGCAGTACTTC	CASSGSAGEIYHEQYF
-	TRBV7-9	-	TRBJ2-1	TGTGCCAGCAGCGGGCTCGCGGGCGTAAATGAGCAGTTCTTC	CASSGLAGVNEQFF
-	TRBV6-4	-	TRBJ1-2	TGTGCCAGCAGTGGCGGCCCCACGGACCTTCATGGCTACACCTTC	CASSGGPTDLHGYTF
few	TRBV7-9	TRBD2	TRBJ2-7	TGTGCCAGCAGGCCCTCCAGCGGGGGCCCTACCTACGAGCAGTACTTC	CASRPSSGGPTYEQYF
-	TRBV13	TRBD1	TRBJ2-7	TGTGCCAGCAGCTTAGGGGGACAGGGGTCGGACGAGCAGTACTTC	CASSLGGQGSDEQYF
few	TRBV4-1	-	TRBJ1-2	TGCGCCAGCAACCCCCCAGGGCACTATGGCTACACCTTC	CASNPPGHYGYTF
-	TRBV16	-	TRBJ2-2	TGTGCCAGCAGCCAATTTGGAGGCGGGGACACCGGGGAGCTGTTTTTT	CASSQFGGGDTGELFF
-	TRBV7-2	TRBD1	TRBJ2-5	TGTGCCAGCAGCCAAGGGACAGTGAGCCAAGAGACCCAGTACTTC	CASSQGTVSQETQYF
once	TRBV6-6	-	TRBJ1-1	TGTGCCAGCAGCCCATACATTGGGGGGACTGAAGCTTTCTTT	CASSPYIGGTEAFF
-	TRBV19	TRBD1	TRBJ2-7	TGTGCCAGTAGTAGGATTGTTGAGACAGGGCGCGAGCAGTACTTC	CASSRIVETGREQYF
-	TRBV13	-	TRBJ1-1	TGTGCCAGCAGCACCCCGTGGTCGGGGGACGAAGCTTTCTTT	CASSTPWSGDEAFF
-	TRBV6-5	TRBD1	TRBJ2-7	TGTGCCAGCAGATCCGGGACAGGGGGCCGGGAGCAGTACTTC	CASRSGTGGREQYF
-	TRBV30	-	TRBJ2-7	TGTGCCTGGAGTGTGGTGTCGGACGAGCAGTACTTC	CAWSVVSDEQYF